The T cell receptor (beta chain) under discussion was sequenced for a study of immune evolution from preneoplasia to lung adenocarcinoma. General observations from the study: From normal lung to invasive adenocarcinoma, top clone frequencies appeared to decrease.

For this clone: Its matching antigen is unknown.

The germline gives CDR1 KGHSH, CDR2 LQKENI. V gave up 3 bases and J gave up 2 bases, with 16 bases separating them. The CDR3 covers 16 residues. Between the mid-2010s and the late 2010s, patients underwent resection in Japan or China. The assay was immunoSEQ multiplex PCR, and TCRdb's table has in-frame clones only and misses some. The table lists roughly 2,000 clones, 82% of them singletons. The gene calls are TRBV18 and TRBJ1-1; no clear D. The sequence came from a person aged 45-60 years with lung adenocarcinoma. Sequenced sample: FFPE invasive lung adenocarcinoma tissue. The CDR3 protein is CASSPLLGGRNTEAFF. As DNA, the CDR3 is TGTGCCAGCTCACCCCTTCTGGGAGGGAGAAACACTGAAGCTTTCTTT. The full variable domain, in which reference TRBV18 and TRBJ1-1 provide the parts outside the CDR3, is NAGVMQNPRHLVRRRGQEARLRCSPMKGHSHVYWYRQLPEEGLKFMVYLQKENIIDESGMPKERFSAEFPKEGPSILRIQQVVRGDSAAYFCASSPLLGGRNTEAFFGQGTRLTVV.